This is a list of T cell receptor beta chains from one sample in a study of CD8+CD57+ T cells in acquired aplastic anemia. TCRdb reprocessed the reads with MiXCR, giving one entry per CDR3 protein. The table includes 400,000 to 600,000 distinct CDR3 sequences, less than 35% detected once. Material: sorted CD4+, CD8+, or CD8+CD57+ T cells (not recorded which) from PBMCs. The receptors derive from a human donor with aplastic anemia. Each CDR3 is given with its conserved first and last residue. The D gene is left open where the match is weak. Not all rows give a size; the values are once, few, many and, for expanded clones, a class.

J gene	D gene	V gene	clone size	CDR3 protein	CDR3 DNA
TRBJ2-3	.	TRBV20-1	few	CTYFSGDTQYF	TGCACCTACTTCTCCGGTGATACGCAGTATTTT
TRBJ1-2	.	TRBV5-8	.	CANSPKHAVNYGYTF	TGTGCCAACAGTCCAAAACACGCGGTGAACTATGGCTACACCTTC
TRBJ1-6	.	TRBV2	.	CASSVYREDTEWGSPLHF	TGTGCCAGCAGTGTTTACAGGGAGGACACCGAATGGGGTTCACCCCTCCACTTT
TRBJ2-7	.	TRBV19	few	CASSIGVTSYEQYF	TGTGCCAGTAGTATCGGGGTGACGTCCTACGAGCAGTACTTC
TRBJ2-5	.	TRBV10-3	.	CAIRGQYF	TGTGCCATCAGGGGACAGTACTTC
TRBJ1-1	.	TRBV2	.	CASSDRGHEAFF	TGTGCCAGCAGTGACAGGGGCCATGAAGCTTTCTTT
TRBJ1-6	.	TRBV4-2	few	CASSLDPTVNNSPLHF	TGTGCCAGCAGCCTAGACCCGACAGTTAATAATTCACCCCTCCACTTT
TRBJ1-2	.	TRBV2	.	CASRRQNNYGYTF	TGTGCCAGCAGACGACAGAATAACTATGGCTACACCTTC
TRBJ2-3	.	TRBV2	.	CASSGRQGFSDTQYF	TGTGCCAGCAGTGGGCGGCAGGGCTTTTCAGATACGCAGTATTTT
TRBJ2-7	.	TRBV2	many	CASSVDYEQYF	TGTGCCAGCAGTGTTGACTACGAGCAGTACTTC
TRBJ2-7	.	TRBV6-1	many	CASTTRRAEQYF	TGTGCCAGCACCACGAGAAGGGCCGAGCAGTACTTC
TRBJ2-5	TRBD2	TRBV19	.	CASKTSGGHQETQYF	TGTGCCAGTAAGACTAGCGGGGGGCACCAAGAGACCCAGTACTTC
TRBJ2-2	.	TRBV10-3	many	CAVQPGLTGELFF	TGTGCCGTCCAACCAGGGTTAACCGGGGAGCTGTTTTTT
TRBJ1-1	.	TRBV2	.	CASSGTENTGAFF	TGTGCCAGCAGTGGGACGGAGAACACTGGAGCTTTCTTT
TRBJ2-7	TRBD1	TRBV4-3	many	CASSQGQQGIDEQYF	TGCGCCAGCAGCCAAGGTCAACAGGGGATCGACGAGCAGTACTTC
TRBJ2-5	TRBD2	TRBV20-1	.	CSASPLAGIRVQETQYF	TGCAGTGCTAGTCCGCTAGCGGGAATAAGGGTACAAGAGACCCAGTACTTC
TRBJ1-1	.	TRBV6-1	.	CASTSGFGNTEAFF	TGTGCCAGCACCTCGGGGTTCGGGAACACTGAAGCTTTCTTT
TRBJ1-5	.	TRBV6-4	many	CASSDEEGQPQHF	TGTGCCAGCAGTGATGAGGAGGGCCAGCCCCAGCATTTT
TRBJ2-3	TRBD2	TRBV10-2	many	CASRYLAGGPSTDTQYF	TGCGCCAGCCGATATCTAGCGGGAGGGCCCTCCACAGATACGCAGTATTTT
TRBJ2-1	.	TRBV5-1	few	CASSSQPDRTYNEQFF	TGCGCCAGCAGCTCACAACCCGACAGGACCTACAATGAGCAGTTCTTC
TRBJ2-7	.	TRBV4-2	many	CASSQASVAYEQYF	TGTGCCAGCAGCCAGGCTAGCGTTGCCTACGAGCAGTACTTC
TRBJ1-1	.	TRBV7-2	.	CASSLAGGRTEAFF	TGTGCCAGCAGCTTAGCAGGGGGGAGGACTGAAGCTTTCTTT
TRBJ1-2	.	TRBV20-1	many	CSASGTDDANYGYTF	TGCAGTGCTAGTGGGACGGACGATGCTAACTATGGCTACACCTTC
TRBJ2-2	.	TRBV7-6	.	CASRAGTNTGELFF	TGTGCCAGCAGGGCGGGAACCAACACCGGGGAGCTGTTTTTT
TRBJ1-6	TRBD1	TRBV2	.	CASSELGQMNSPLHF	TGTGCCAGCAGTGAACTGGGACAGATGAATTCACCCCTCCACTTT
TRBJ2-7	TRBD1	TRBV6-5	many	CASSYPDRGLYEQYF	TGTGCCAGCAGTTACCCGGACAGGGGGCTATACGAGCAGTACTTC
TRBJ2-1	TRBD2	TRBV19	many	CASSIVLADNEQFF	TGTGCCAGTAGTATAGTACTAGCGGACAATGAGCAGTTCTTC
TRBJ1-5	.	TRBV7-9	many	CASSLGPGVNQPQHF	TGTGCCAGCAGCTTAGGTCCAGGAGTGAATCAGCCCCAGCATTTT
TRBJ2-1	TRBD2	TRBV10-1	many	CASSFAGAENEQFF	TGCGCCAGCAGTTTTGCGGGAGCAGAGAATGAGCAGTTCTTC
TRBJ2-1	TRBD2	TRBV20-1	many	CSVGVAGGDEQFF	TGCAGCGTCGGTGTGGCGGGAGGGGATGAGCAGTTCTTC
TRBJ1-1	.	TRBV7-9	few	CASSFKEKAFF	TGTGCCAGCAGCTTTAAAGAGAAGGCTTTCTTT
TRBJ1-2	.	TRBV7-3	.	CASSPQVRGAGGYTF	TGTGCCAGCAGCCCGCAGGTGAGGGGGGCAGGAGGCTACACCTTC
TRBJ2-7	.	TRBV10-3	.	CAIRKDSNEQYF	TGTGCCATCAGGAAGGACAGTAACGAGCAGTACTTC
TRBJ1-2	TRBD1	TRBV7-8	few	CASSQGMDRGGSGYTF	TGTGCCAGCAGCCAAGGAATGGACAGGGGTGGAAGTGGCTACACCTTC
TRBJ2-1	.	TRBV10-2	.	CARASNSYEQFF	TGCGCCAGAGCGTCCAACTCCTACGAGCAGTTCTTC
TRBJ2-3	.	TRBV9	.	CASSVSSSTDTQYF	TGTGCCAGCAGCGTTAGCAGCAGCACAGATACGCAGTATTTT
TRBJ2-3	.	TRBV5-1	.	CASSQQGSGTDTQYF	TGCGCCAGCAGCCAACAGGGTTCCGGCACAGATACGCAGTATTTT
TRBJ2-7	TRBD2	TRBV5-1	.	CASRFLAGDYEQYF	TGCGCCAGCAGATTTCTAGCGGGAGACTACGAGCAGTACTTC
TRBJ1-2	.	TRBV12-3/TRBV12-4	many	CASRGTGAGGYTF	TGTGCCAGCAGGGGGACGGGGGCTGGTGGCTACACCTTC
TRBJ2-1	TRBD2	TRBV11-2	.	CASSSLAAGGNEQFF	TGTGCCAGCAGTTCTCTCGCCGCCGGGGGGAATGAGCAGTTCTTC
TRBJ2-3	.	TRBV20-1	many	CSASRTATDTQYF	TGCAGTGCTAGTCGGACTGCCACAGATACGCAGTATTTT